This T cell receptor (beta chain) was observed in a study of T cell changes during pregnancy in multiple sclerosis. Libraries were prepared by immunoSEQ multiplex PCR; TCRdb keeps only in-frame clonotypes and omits some of them. The profile covers around 100,000 clones, with about 90% appearing a single time and about 1.5% taken by the ten largest. The germline V gene has CDR1 SGHRS and CDR2 YFSETQ. The CDR3 is 14 amino acids. Trimming removed 4 bases from V and 3 bases from J, with 12 bases in between. V gene TRBV5-1 combines with J gene TRBJ2-3; no firm D call. This TCR came from a female donor with multiple sclerosis, enrolled in a pregnancy study. Sequenced material: peripheral blood, taken in the third trimester of pregnancy. This CDR3 is CASSPLGGTDTQYF. The CDR3 nucleotides are TGCGCCAGCAGCCCCCTCGGTGGTACAGATACGCAGTATTTT.